The 26 T cell receptor beta chains below come from one sample, sequenced in a study of beta chain features in type 1 diabetes. These TCRs' antigens remain unknown. Expressed TCRB transcripts were sequenced because the entire RNA isolate underwent reverse transcription. Clones were sequenced by immunoSEQ multiplex PCR, and TCRdb holds only the in-frame ones, with some missing. This table has a few hundred thousand clones, roughly 12% appearing once. Study conclusions and caveats: Shortening of TCRB CDR3s, moderate but significant, appeared in all four CD4+ subsets of Type 1 diabetes patients.

The sequencing input was naive CD4+ T cells from blood. The receptors here all came from a young woman with type 1 diabetes.

The chain joins TRBV25-1 to TRBJ2-7; a possible D gene is TRBD1 (5 bases). The germline V gene encodes CDR1 MGHDK and CDR2 SYGVNS. The length of the CDR3 is 14 residues. Trimming took 6 bases from V and 3 from J, leaving 15 bases between them. CDR3 in amino acids: CASSARMGRYEQYF. Written as DNA, the CDR3 is TGTGCCAGCAGCGCAAGGATGGGGCGCTACGAGCAGTACTTC.

This clone was detected only a few times. CDR3 sequence: CASSLEPGVQPQHF. Written as DNA, the CDR3 is TGCGCCAGCAGCTTGGAACCAGGGGTTCAGCCCCAGCATTTT. The V call is TRBV5-1, the J call TRBJ1-5; perhaps TRBD1 as D (6 bases). V was pared by 0 bases and J by 6 bases, with 10 bases between. The CDR3 loop spans 14 amino acids. Germline-derived CDR1 and CDR2 are SGHRS and YFSETQ.

This clone came up a few times. This chain links TRBV6-5 with TRBJ1-1; D not certain. The CDR3 is 13 residues long. Germline-derived CDR1 and CDR2 are MNHEY and SVGAGI. V was pared by 3 bases and J by 1 base, with 6 bases between. The CDR3 reads CASSYFRNTEAFF. CDR3 sequence (DNA): TGTGCCAGCAGTTATTTTCGGAACACTGAAGCTTTCTTT.

The chain recombines TRBV2 with TRBJ2-3; TRBD2 aligns across 12 bases. The trim removed 7 bases at V and 4 bases at J, leaving 6 bases unmatched. In germline, CDR1 is SNHLY, CDR2 FYNNEI. The CDR3 runs 15 residues. The CDR3 DNA follows: TGTGCCAGCACCCCGACTAGCGGGAGCCCAGATACGCAGTATTTT. Protein: CASTPTSGSPDTQYF.

V gene TRBV10-1 combines with J gene TRBJ1-5; D possibly corresponds to TRBD1 (5 bases). The germline V and J ends were trimmed by 8 bases and 11 bases, with 16 bases remaining between them. CDR3 size: 12 residues. Germline V gene sequence: CDR1 WNHNN, CDR2 SYGVQD (reference sequence). The CDR3 DNA follows: TGCGCCAGCGAATTCCAGGGAATGTCCCAGCATTTT. Its protein is CASEFQGMSQHF.

The chain links TRBV5-4 to TRBJ2-5; the match to TRBD2 covers 11 bases. The germline gives CDR1 SGHNT, CDR2 YYREEE (reference sequence). The CDR3 is 17 amino acids. J lost 2 bases, V lost 0 bases, and 6 bases had no gene match. DNA for the CDR3: TGTGCCAGCAGCTTGGGGCTAGCGGGAGGACAGCAAGAGACCCAGTACTTC. Encoded protein: CASSLGLAGGQQETQYF.

This clone came up a few times. The rearrangement links TRBV18 to TRBJ1-1, with no clear D. V was shortened by 6 bases and J by 10 bases, with 18 bases between the two germline ends. Germline lookup yields CDR1 KGHSH and CDR2 LQKENI. This CDR3 region has 13 residues. The CDR3 sequence is CASSLTGSHGAFF. CDR3 nucleotides: TGTGCCAGCTCGCTGACGGGAAGCCACGGAGCTTTCTTT.

The genes are TRBV2 and TRBJ2-1; D is unclear. V lost 4 bases, J lost 10 bases, and 11 bases lay in between. Germline V gene sequence: CDR1 SNHLY, CDR2 FYNNEI. This CDR3 spans 12 amino acids. The DNA of the CDR3 is TGTGCCAGCAGTGGTCTGGGCGCGGAGCAGTTCTTC. Its protein product is CASSGLGAEQFF. The variable domain in full, with the rest retrieved from reference TRBV2 and TRBJ2-1, is EPEVTQTPSHQVTQMGQEVILRCVPISNHLYFYWYRQILGQKVEFLVSFYNNEISEKSEIFDDQFSVERPDGSNFTLKIRSTKLEDSAMYFCASSGLGAEQFFGPGTRLTVL.

The chain combines TRBV11-3 with TRBJ2-7; D remains ambiguous. With 3 bases removed from V and 2 bases from J, the gap between germline ends came to 11 bases. The V gene's germline CDR1 is SGHNT and CDR2 YENEEA. The CDR3 consists of 14 residues. The CDR3 is CASSFPRRTYEQYF. CDR3 coding DNA: TGTGCCAGCAGCTTCCCAAGGAGAACCTACGAGCAGTACTTC.

This clone has a handful of counts. Other DNA sequences in the sample encode the same CDR3. The V gene is TRBV18, the J gene TRBJ1-1; D unresolved. This CDR3 region has 13 residues. Per germline, CDR1 KGHSH and CDR2 LQKENI. V was clipped by 3 bases and J by 1 base, with 6 bases between them. CDR3: CASSPPENTEAFF. CDR3 nucleotide sequence: TGTGCCAGCTCACCGCCAGAGAACACTGAAGCTTTCTTT.

The chain combines TRBV15 with TRBJ1-6, with no clear D. V was pared by 8 bases and J by 13 bases, with 9 bases between. The CDR3 spans 10 residues. Germline CDR1 LNHNV, CDR2 YYDKDF (reference sequence). CDR3 DNA sequence: TGTGCCACCCCCCGGGTGCCCCTCCACTTT. Amino acids: CATPRVPLHF.

This clone was counted a few times. This rearrangement joins TRBV5-6 to TRBJ2-5; weak D call: TRBD2 (6 bases). Trimming left V 4 bases short and J 5 bases short, with 18 bases between. CDR3 length: 15 residues. The germline V gene encodes CDR1 SGHDT and CDR2 YYEEEE. The CDR3 loop reads CASSSRRGMGETQYF. The CDR3 DNA is TGTGCCAGCAGCAGCAGACGGGGGATGGGTGAGACCCAGTACTTC. The full variable domain, completed using reference TRBV5-6 and TRBJ2-5, is DAGVTQSPTHLIKTRGQQVTLRCSPKSGHDTVSWYQQALGQGPQFIFQYYEEEERQRGNFPDRFSGHQFPNYSSELNVNALLLGDSALYLCASSSRRGMGETQYFGPGTRLLVL.

The chain uses TRBV5-6 and TRBJ1-1; no firm D call. Germline V CDR1 and CDR2: SGHDT, YYEEEE. This CDR3 spans 15 amino acids. The V and J ends lost 0 bases and 1 base respectively, with 10 bases between them. In DNA, the CDR3 is TGTGCCAGCAGCTTGGTAATTTCGGGGAACACTGAAGCTTTCTTT. This sequence encodes CASSLVISGNTEAFF. Combining the CDR3 with reference TRBV5-6 and TRBJ1-1 gives the whole variable domain DAGVTQSPTHLIKTRGQQVTLRCSPKSGHDTVSWYQQALGQGPQFIFQYYEEEERQRGNFPDRFSGHQFPNYSSELNVNALLLGDSALYLCASSLVISGNTEAFFGQGTRLTVV.

This clone was counted between two and nine times. This rearrangement joins TRBV27 to TRBJ2-3; perhaps TRBD1 as D (5 bases). This CDR3 spans 15 amino acids. Germline V gene sequence: CDR1 MNHEY, CDR2 SMNVEV (reference sequence). Trimming took 5 bases from V and 4 from J, leaving 16 bases between them. CDR3 protein: CASSRPGLGADTQYF. As DNA, the CDR3 is TGTGCCAGCAGTAGGCCAGGGTTAGGGGCAGATACGCAGTATTTT.

This clone was seen more than once but under ten times. The J gene is TRBJ2-3, the V gene TRBV7-9; the D gene is possibly TRBD2 (6 bases). Germline values: CDR1 SEHNR, CDR2 FQNEAQ (reference sequence). The CDR3 extends over 16 amino acids. The V gene lost 5 bases and the J gene lost 6 bases, with 21 bases spanning the gap. The CDR3: CASSPRRGKPEDTQYF. The CDR3 DNA reads as TGTGCCAGCAGCCCTCGGAGGGGTAAGCCCGAGGATACGCAGTATTTT.

This chain joins TRBV30 and TRBJ1-5; D remains ambiguous. V was clipped by 5 bases and J by 3 bases, with 8 bases between them. Per germline, CDR1 GTSNPN and CDR2 SVGIG (reference sequence). This CDR3 has 12 residues. CDR3: CAWDRANQPQHF. The CDR3 DNA sequence: TGTGCCTGGGATCGAGCCAATCAGCCCCAGCATTTT.

The table lists this clone with a few counts. This same CDR3 is encoded by further DNA sequences in the sample. This sequence joins TRBV5-1 and TRBJ1-5; 8 positions match TRBD1. Germline CDR1 reads SGHRS; CDR2 reads YFSETQ. With V trimmed by 4 bases and J by 7 bases, 7 bases remained unmatched. The CDR3 contains 14 residues. CDR3 loop: CASSHGQGDQPQHF. The CDR3 nucleotides are TGCGCCAGCAGCCATGGACAGGGTGACCAGCCCCAGCATTTT.

This clone has more than one count but fewer than ten. The rearrangement joins TRBV19 to TRBJ2-5; TRBD1 agrees at 7 bases. Germline loops: CDR1 LNHDA, CDR2 SQIVND (reference sequence). This CDR3 is 15 amino acids long. V lost 6 bases, J lost 1 base, and 8 bases stayed unmatched. The CDR3 DNA reads TGTGCCAGTAGCCCTTATACAGGGGCCCAAGAGACCCAGTACTTC. Its translation is CASSPYTGAQETQYF.

The chain couples TRBV29-1 to TRBJ1-5; perhaps TRBD1 as D (5 bases). There are 13 residues in the CDR3. V was cut by 7 bases and J by 2 bases, with 12 bases left in between. CDR1 and CDR2 from the germline V gene are SQVTM and ANQGSEA. CDR3 protein: CSARWGGNQPQHF. CDR3 in DNA: TGCAGCGCTAGGTGGGGGGGCAATCAGCCCCAGCATTTT. Based on the CDR3 plus reference TRBV29-1 and TRBJ1-5, the full variable domain is SAVISQKPSRDICQRGTSLTIQCQVDSQVTMMFWYRQQPGQSLTLIATANQGSEATYESGFVIDKFPISRPNLTFSTLTVSNMSPEDSSIYLCSARWGGNQPQHFGDGTRLSIL.

This clone appeared a few times. The rearrangement uses TRBV6-5 and TRBJ2-1, with D perhaps TRBD2 (6 bases). The CDR3 has 13 amino acids. The V end lost 6 bases, the J end lost 7 bases, and 13 bases lay between the germline ends. In germline, CDR1 is MNHEY, CDR2 SVGAGI. CDR3 in DNA: TGTGCCAGCAGGGAGACGGGAGCGAATGAGCAGTTCTTC. It specifies CASRETGANEQFF.

This clone was counted a few times. The germline gene is not matched at one end of the junction; a read error may be the cause. V is TRBV7-2 and J is TRBJ2-2, with D maybe TRBD2 (6 bases). Germline values: CDR1 SGHTA, CDR2 FQGNSA. The length of the CDR3 is 12 residues. For the CDR3, the DNA is TGTGCCAGCAGCTTAGATCTTGCGCCGGGGGTTTTT. Protein product: CASSLDLAPGVF.

V is TRBV4-3 and J is TRBJ2-7; 11 bases fit TRBD2. CDR1 and CDR2 from the germline V gene are LGHNA and YSLEER. The CDR3 totals 17 residues. V was clipped by 4 bases and J by 0 bases; unmatched bases: 8. The CDR3 bases are TGCGCCAGCAGCCGGGAGCTAGCGGGGGGCCTCTCCTACGAGCAGTACTTC. Protein sequence: CASSRELAGGLSYEQYF.

V and J are TRBV10-3 and TRBJ2-7, with D perhaps matching TRBD1 (6 bases). CDR1 ENHRY and CDR2 SYGVKD come from the germline V gene. The germline V and J ends were trimmed by 0 bases and 3 bases, with 12 bases remaining between them. The CDR3 has 15 amino acids. CDR3 in DNA: TGTGCCATCAGTGAGTCACAGGGTAGGAACTACGAGCAGTACTTC. It yields the protein CAISESQGRNYEQYF.

This clone came up a few times. The chain uses TRBV7-2 and TRBJ2-3; D is possibly TRBD2 (7 bases). CDR3 length: 15 amino acids. Germline assignment: CDR1 SGHTA and CDR2 FQGNSA. Trimming took 8 bases from V and 0 from J, leaving 15 bases between them. CDR3 coding DNA: TGTGCCAGCGGGGGAGGGGGGGCGAGCACAGATACGCAGTATTTT. Its translation: CASGGGGASTDTQYF.

The chain has TRBV4-1 and TRBJ2-1; D is unclear. The CDR3 sequence is 13 residues long. CDR1 is MGHRA and CDR2 is YSYEKL in the germline V gene. Trimming took off 3 bases at V and 11 bases at J, with 14 bases between the two ends. The CDR3 reads CASSHPWQVKQFF. CDR3 nucleotides: TGCGCCAGCAGCCACCCCTGGCAGGTTAAGCAGTTCTTC.

This clone occurred a few times. CDR3 residues: CASSYSGLANYEQYF. The CDR3 coding sequence is TGTGCCAGCAGCTACTCGGGACTAGCGAACTACGAGCAGTACTTC. The chain recombines TRBV5-4 with TRBJ2-7, with TRBD2 identical over 10 bases. CDR1 is SGHNT and CDR2 is YYREEE in the germline V gene (reference sequence). V was pared by 3 bases and J by 3 bases, with 6 bases of the junction left unmatched. CDR3 size: 15 residues. Drawing the rest from reference TRBV5-4 and TRBJ2-7, the complete variable domain is ETGVTQSPTHLIKTRGQQVTLRCSSQSGHNTVSWYQQALGQGPQFIFQYYREEENGRGNFPPRFSGLQFPNYSSELNVNALELDDSALYLCASSYSGLANYEQYFGPGTRLTVT.